This is a list of T cell receptor beta chains from one sample in a study of T cell repertoires in ileal Crohn's disease. The assay was immunoSEQ multiplex PCR, and TCRdb's table has in-frame clones only and misses some. The data hold several thousand clones, with almost 95% observed a single time. Material for sequencing was ileal tissue. The source is an adult with Crohn's disease. Both conserved end residues are part of each CDR3. Each record gives: D gene, clone size, V gene, J gene, CDR3 protein. A D gene is named only where the DNA matches it firmly. The size entry is marked missing in some rows and otherwise reads once, few, many or a size class.

>.|.|TRBV6-5|TRBJ2-2
CASSPWTPTGELFF
>TRBD2|.|TRBV5-1|TRBJ2-1
CASSLGLAGPFSSYNEQFF
>.|.|TRBV9|TRBJ2-7
CASSPQMGPEQYF
>.|.|TRBV9|TRBJ2-1
CASSVGGNGVNEQFF
>TRBD1|.|TRBV19|TRBJ1-5
CASSIEGGRGQPQHF
>TRBD2|.|TRBV5-1|TRBJ2-3
CASNLAGGPGTDTQYF
>.|.|TRBV29-1|TRBJ2-6
CSVEGGAGANVLTF
>TRBD2|.|TRBV2|TRBJ2-1
CASSGPRSGSIGNEQFF
>.|once|TRBV20-1|TRBJ2-7
CSAASYEQYF
>TRBD1|.|TRBV19|TRBJ1-5
CASRTTGGNNQPQHF
>TRBD2|.|TRBV19|TRBJ2-4
CASSGGLGGFVIQYF
>.|.|TRBV2|TRBJ1-1
CASSPYRSTEAFF
>.|.|TRBV9|TRBJ2-7
CASSVVTDSLYEQYF
>TRBD1|.|TRBV30|TRBJ1-2
CAWSFRDRGNYGYTF
>TRBD2|.|TRBV27|TRBJ2-3
CASSLFSGRVSDTQYF
>TRBD2|.|TRBV5-4|TRBJ2-1
CASRAWTSGNSEQFF
>TRBD2|.|TRBV6-4|TRBJ2-5
CASIGTSHQETQYF
>TRBD1|.|TRBV6-5|TRBJ1-2
CASSVPGTGRGGYTF
>TRBD2|.|TRBV5-6|TRBJ2-1
CASSLKAGYPYNEQFF
>.|.|TRBV5-1|TRBJ2-7
CASSLAIGVSSYEQYF
>TRBD1|.|TRBV30|TRBJ2-7
CARRDRGYEQYF
>TRBD2|.|TRBV7-3|TRBJ2-7
CASSPKYSGASYEQYF
>.|.|TRBV5-1|TRBJ2-7
CASSLSSIGGYEQYF
>.|.|TRBV18|TRBJ2-7
CASSHDSSYEQYF
>.|.|TRBV2|TRBJ2-2
CASRSGLNRAGELFF
>TRBD1|once|TRBV6-5|TRBJ1-2
CASSYAGTGAYYGYTF
>TRBD1|.|TRBV5-4|TRBJ1-2
CASSPPEGQGAWGYTF
>TRBD2|.|TRBV6-1|TRBJ2-7
CASRSSGIYEQYF
>.|.|TRBV6-1|TRBJ2-7
CASGRGGNSYEQYF
>.|.|TRBV7-8|TRBJ1-3
CASSPQGSSGNTIYF
>.|.|TRBV12-5|.
CASGFGESYEQYF
>.|few|TRBV5-4|TRBJ2-3
CASSLTPSMDSHTQYF
>.|.|TRBV27|TRBJ2-5
CASSLSGTHGETQYF
>TRBD2|.|TRBV20-1|TRBJ2-3
CSGTSADTQYF
>TRBD2|.|TRBV27|TRBJ2-1
CASSLFLLAGADEQFF
>.|.|TRBV6-5|TRBJ2-1
CASSYFADPYNEQFF
>TRBD1|.|TRBV9|TRBJ1-1
CASSGTGGNTEAFF
>.|once|TRBV28|TRBJ2-7
CASTLSGKSGEQYF
>TRBD1|.|TRBV7-8|TRBJ1-5
CASSPQTIRQGVKSRVHF
>.|.|TRBV6-4|TRBJ2-3
CASSDPGLTDTQYF
>.|.|TRBV7-5|TRBJ2-1
CARSFKLGRTSGYNEQFF
>.|.|TRBV15|TRBJ2-5
CATSSAFRSQYF
>TRBD2|.|TRBV27|TRBJ2-7
CASSLSLAGSSRSYEQYF
>TRBD1|.|TRBV27|TRBJ1-2
CASRPSGQGAFGYTF
>TRBD1|.|TRBV19|TRBJ1-6
CASKERAGGNSPLHF
>.|.|TRBV6-5|TRBJ2-7
CASSSRGDTYSYEQYF
>TRBD1|.|TRBV5-1|TRBJ1-3
CASSTTGGGNTIYF
>TRBD1|.|TRBV28|TRBJ1-5
CASSRTGWDQPQHF
>TRBD1|.|TRBV5-1|TRBJ1-2
CASSTPGQKNGYTF
>.|.|TRBV6-6|TRBJ1-1
CASYTQPNTEAFF
>.|.|TRBV2|TRBJ2-2
CASKRQSTGELFF
>.|.|TRBV30|TRBJ2-7
CAWSGGRSSYEQYF
>.|.|TRBV7-2|TRBJ1-1
CASSPRPGNTEAFF
>.|.|TRBV11-2|TRBJ2-2
CASSTSGSNTGELFF
>TRBD1|.|TRBV6-5|TRBJ1-5
CASRDRLGDQPQHF
>TRBD2|few|TRBV9|TRBJ2-7
CASSTQGLAGINEQYF
>TRBD2|.|TRBV5-1|TRBJ2-5
CASSRGLAGTFQETQYF
>TRBD1|.|TRBV2|TRBJ2-7
CASSETRGRGEQYF
>TRBD1|.|TRBV25-1|TRBJ1-2
CASSAAGTGINYGYTF